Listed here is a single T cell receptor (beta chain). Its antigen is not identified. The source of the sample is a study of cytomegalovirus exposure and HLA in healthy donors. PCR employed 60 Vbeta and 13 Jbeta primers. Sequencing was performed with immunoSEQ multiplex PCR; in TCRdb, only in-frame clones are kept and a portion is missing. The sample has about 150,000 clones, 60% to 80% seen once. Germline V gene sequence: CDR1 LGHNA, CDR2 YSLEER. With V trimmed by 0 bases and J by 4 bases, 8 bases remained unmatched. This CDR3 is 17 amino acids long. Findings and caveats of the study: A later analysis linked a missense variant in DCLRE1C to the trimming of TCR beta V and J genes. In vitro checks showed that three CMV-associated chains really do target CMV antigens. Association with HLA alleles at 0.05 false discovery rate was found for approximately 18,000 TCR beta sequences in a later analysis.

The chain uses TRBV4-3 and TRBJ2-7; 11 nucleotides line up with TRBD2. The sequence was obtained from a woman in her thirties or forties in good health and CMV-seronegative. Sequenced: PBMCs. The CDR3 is CASSQDVASGRSYEQYF. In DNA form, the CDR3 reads TGCGCCAGCAGCCAAGACGTTGCTAGCGGGAGGTCGTACGAGCAGTACTTC.